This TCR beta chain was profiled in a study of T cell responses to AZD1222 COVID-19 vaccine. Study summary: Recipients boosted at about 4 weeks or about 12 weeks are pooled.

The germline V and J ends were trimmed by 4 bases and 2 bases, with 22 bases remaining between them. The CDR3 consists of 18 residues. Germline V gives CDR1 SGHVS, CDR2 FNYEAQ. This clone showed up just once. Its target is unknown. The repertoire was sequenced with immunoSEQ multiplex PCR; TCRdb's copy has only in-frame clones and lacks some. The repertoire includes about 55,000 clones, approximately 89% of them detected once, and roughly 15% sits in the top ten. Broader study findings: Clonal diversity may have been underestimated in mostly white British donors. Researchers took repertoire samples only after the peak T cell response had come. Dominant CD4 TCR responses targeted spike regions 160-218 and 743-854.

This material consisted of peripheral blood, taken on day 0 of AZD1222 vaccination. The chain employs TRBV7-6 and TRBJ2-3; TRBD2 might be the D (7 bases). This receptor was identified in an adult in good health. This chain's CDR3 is CASSSQPLGGQITDTQYF. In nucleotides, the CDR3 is TGTGCCAGCAGCTCCCAGCCCTTGGGGGGGCAAATCACAGATACGCAGTATTTT.